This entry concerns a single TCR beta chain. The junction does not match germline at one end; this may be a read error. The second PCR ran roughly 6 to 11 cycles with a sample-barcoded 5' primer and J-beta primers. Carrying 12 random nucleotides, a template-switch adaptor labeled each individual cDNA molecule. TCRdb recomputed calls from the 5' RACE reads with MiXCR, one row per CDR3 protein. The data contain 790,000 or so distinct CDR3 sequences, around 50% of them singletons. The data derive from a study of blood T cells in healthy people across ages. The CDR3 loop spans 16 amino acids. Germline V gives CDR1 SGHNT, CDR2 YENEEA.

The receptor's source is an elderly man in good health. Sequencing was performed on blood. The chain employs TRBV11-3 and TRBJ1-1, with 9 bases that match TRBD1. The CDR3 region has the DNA TGTACCAGCAGTCACCCAGGACAGGGGCCAAACACTGAAGCTTTCTTT. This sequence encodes CTSSHPGQGPNTEAFF.